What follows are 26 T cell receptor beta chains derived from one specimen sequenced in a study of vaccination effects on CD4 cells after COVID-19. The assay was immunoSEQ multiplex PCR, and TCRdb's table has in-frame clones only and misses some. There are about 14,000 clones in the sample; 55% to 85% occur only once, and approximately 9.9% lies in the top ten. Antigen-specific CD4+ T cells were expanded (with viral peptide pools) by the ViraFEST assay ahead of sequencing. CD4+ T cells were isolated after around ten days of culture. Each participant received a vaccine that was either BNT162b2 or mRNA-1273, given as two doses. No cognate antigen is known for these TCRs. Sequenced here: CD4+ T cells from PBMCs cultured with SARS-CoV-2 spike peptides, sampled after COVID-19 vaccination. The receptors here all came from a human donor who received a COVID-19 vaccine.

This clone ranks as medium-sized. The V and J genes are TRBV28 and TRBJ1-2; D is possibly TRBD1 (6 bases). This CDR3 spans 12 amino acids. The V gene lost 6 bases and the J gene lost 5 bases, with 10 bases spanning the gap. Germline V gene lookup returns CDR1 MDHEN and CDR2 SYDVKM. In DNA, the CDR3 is TGTGCCAGCAGCCTCGGGACATATGGCTACACCTTC. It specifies CASSLGTYGYTF.

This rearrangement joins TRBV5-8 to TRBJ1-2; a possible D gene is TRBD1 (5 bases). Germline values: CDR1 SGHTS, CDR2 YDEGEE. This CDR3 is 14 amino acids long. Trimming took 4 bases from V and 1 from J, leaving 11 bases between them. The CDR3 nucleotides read TGTGCCAGCAGCGGGGGAGGGATTAACTATGGCTACACCTTC. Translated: CASSGGGINYGYTF.

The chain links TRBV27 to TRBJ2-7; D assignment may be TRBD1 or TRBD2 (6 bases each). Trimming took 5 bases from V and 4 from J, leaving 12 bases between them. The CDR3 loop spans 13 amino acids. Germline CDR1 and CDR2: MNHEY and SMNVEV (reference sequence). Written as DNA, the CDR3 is TGTGCCAGCAGTGGGGGCGGGACTTACGAGCAGTACTTC. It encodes CASSGGGTYEQYF.

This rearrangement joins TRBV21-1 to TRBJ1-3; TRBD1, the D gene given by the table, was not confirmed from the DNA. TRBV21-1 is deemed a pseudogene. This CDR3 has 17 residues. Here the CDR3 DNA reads TGTGCCAGCAGCAAAGGGGACAGGACGAGCTCTGGAAACACCATATATTTT. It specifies CASSKGDRTSSGNTIYF.

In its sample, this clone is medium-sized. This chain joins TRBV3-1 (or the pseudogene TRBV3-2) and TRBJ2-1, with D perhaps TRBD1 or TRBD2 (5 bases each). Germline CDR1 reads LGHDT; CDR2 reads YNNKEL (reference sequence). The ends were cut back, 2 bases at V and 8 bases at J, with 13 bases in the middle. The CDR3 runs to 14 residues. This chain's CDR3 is CASSQLGRSDEQFF. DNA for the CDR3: TGTGCCAGCAGCCAACTGGGACGCTCGGATGAGCAGTTCTTC.

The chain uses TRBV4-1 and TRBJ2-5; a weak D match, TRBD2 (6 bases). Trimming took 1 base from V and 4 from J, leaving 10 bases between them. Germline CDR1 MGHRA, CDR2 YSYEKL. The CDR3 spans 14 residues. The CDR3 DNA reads TGCGCCAGCAGCCAAGCGGTCGGGAGAGAGACCCAGTACTTC. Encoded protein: CASSQAVGRETQYF.

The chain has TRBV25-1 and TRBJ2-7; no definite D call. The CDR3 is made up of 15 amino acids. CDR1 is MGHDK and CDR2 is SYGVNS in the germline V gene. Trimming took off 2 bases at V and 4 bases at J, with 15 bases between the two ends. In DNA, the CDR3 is TGTGCCAGCAGTGAAGCTGAGGTCTCCTGGTACGAGCAGTACTTC. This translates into CASSEAEVSWYEQYF.

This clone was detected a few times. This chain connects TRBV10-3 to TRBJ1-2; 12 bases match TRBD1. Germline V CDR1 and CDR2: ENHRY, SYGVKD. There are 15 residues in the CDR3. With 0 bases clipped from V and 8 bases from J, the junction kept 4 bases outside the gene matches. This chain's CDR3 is CAISESGQGALGYTF. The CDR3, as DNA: TGTGCCATCAGTGAGTCGGGACAGGGGGCGCTGGGCTACACCTTC.

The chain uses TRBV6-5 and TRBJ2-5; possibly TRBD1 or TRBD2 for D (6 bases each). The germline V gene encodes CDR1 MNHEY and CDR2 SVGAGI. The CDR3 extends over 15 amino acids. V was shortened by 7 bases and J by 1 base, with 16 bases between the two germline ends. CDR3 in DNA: TGTGCCAGCACCCCACTCTGGGGGGCCCAAGAGACCCAGTACTTC. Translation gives CASTPLWGAQETQYF.

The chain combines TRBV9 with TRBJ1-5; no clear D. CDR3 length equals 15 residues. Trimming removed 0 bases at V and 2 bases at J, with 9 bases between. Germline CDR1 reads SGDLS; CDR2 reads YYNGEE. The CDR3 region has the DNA TGTGCCAGCAGCGTAGGGACGATAGGCAATCAGCCCCAGCATTTT. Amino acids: CASSVGTIGNQPQHF.

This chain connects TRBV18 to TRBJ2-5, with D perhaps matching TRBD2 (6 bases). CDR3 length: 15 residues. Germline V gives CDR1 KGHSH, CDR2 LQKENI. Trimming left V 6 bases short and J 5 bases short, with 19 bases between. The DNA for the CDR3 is TGTGCCAGCTCCCATAGCGGAGGGCTAGGGGAGACCCAGTACTTC. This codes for CASSHSGGLGETQYF. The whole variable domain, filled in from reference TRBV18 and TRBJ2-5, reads NAGVMQNPRHLVRRRGQEARLRCSPMKGHSHVYWYRQLPEEGLKFMVYLQKENIIDESGMPKERFSAEFPKEGPSILRIQQVVRGDSAAYFCASSHSGGLGETQYFGPGTRLLVL.

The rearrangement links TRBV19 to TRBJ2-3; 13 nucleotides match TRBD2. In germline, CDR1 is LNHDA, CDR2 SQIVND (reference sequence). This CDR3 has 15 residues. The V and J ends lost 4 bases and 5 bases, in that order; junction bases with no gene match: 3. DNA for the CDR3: TGTGCCAGTAGTACTGGACTAGCGGGAGAAGATACGCAGTATTTT. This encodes CASSTGLAGEDTQYF.

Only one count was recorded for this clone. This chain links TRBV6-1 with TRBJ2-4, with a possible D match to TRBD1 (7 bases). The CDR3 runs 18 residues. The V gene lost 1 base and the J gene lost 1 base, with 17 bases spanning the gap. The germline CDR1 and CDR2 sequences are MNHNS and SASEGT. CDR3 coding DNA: TGTGCCAGCAGTGAAGTCACGCAGGGGGGCCCGGCCAAAAACATTCAGTACTTC. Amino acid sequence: CASSEVTQGGPAKNIQYF.

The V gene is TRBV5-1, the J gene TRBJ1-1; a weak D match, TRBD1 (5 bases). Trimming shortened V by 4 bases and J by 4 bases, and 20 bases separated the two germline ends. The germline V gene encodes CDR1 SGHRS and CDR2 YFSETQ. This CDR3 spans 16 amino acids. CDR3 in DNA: TGCGCCAGCAGCCGGGGCCCCCCGGGGGTGGGCACTGAAGCTTTCTTT. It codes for CASSRGPPGVGTEAFF.

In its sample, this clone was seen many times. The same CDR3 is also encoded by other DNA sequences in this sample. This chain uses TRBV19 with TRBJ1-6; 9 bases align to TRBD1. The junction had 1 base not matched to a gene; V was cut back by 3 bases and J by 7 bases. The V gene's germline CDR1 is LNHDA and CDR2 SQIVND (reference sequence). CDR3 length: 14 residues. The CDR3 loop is CASSIGTGNSPLHF. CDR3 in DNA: TGTGCCAGTAGTATTGGGACAGGGAATTCACCCCTCCACTTT.

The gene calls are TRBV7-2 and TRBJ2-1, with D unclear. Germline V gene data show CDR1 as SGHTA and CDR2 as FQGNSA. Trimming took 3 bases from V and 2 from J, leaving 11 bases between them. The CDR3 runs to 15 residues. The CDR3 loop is CASSFSRNAYNEQFF. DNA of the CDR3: TGTGCCAGCAGCTTCTCGAGGAATGCCTACAATGAGCAGTTCTTC. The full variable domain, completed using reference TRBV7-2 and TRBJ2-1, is GAGVSQSPSNKVTEKGKDVELRCDPISGHTALYWYRQSLGQGLEFLIYFQGNSAPDKSGLPSDRFSAERTGGSVSTLTIQRTQQEDSAVYLCASSFSRNAYNEQFFGPGTRLTVL.

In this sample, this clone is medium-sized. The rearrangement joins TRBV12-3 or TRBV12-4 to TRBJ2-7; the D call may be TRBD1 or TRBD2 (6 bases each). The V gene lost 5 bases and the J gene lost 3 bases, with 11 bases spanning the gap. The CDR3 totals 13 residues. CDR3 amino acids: CASSLQGLYEQYF. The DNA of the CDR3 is TGTGCCAGCAGTCTACAGGGACTCTACGAGCAGTACTTC.

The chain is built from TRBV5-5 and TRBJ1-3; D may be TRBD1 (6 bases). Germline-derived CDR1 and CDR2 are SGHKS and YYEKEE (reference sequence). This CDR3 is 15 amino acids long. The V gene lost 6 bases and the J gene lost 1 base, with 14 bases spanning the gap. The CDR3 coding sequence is TGTGCCAGCACGCAGGGGATTCTGTCTGGAAACACCATATATTTT. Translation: CASTQGILSGNTIYF.

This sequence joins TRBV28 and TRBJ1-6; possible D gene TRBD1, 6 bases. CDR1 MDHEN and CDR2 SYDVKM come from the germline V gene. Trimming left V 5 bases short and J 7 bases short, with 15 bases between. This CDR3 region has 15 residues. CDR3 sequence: CASSPTGRMNSPLHF. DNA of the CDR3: TGTGCCAGCAGTCCTACAGGGCGGATGAATTCACCCCTCCACTTT. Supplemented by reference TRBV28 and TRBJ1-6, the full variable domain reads DVKVTQSSRYLVKRTGEKVFLECVQDMDHENMFWYRQDPGLGLRLIYFSYDVKMKEKGDIPEGYSVSREKKERFSLILESASTNQTSMYLCASSPTGRMNSPLHFGNGTRLTVT.

The CDR3, as DNA: TGTGCCAGCTCAGCACTGGGACAGCTTACCGGGGAGCTGTTTTTT. Protein product: CASSALGQLTGELFF. The rearrangement joins TRBV18 to TRBJ2-2; the match to TRBD1 covers 7 bases. CDR1 is KGHSH and CDR2 is LQKENI in the germline V gene. This CDR3 is built from 15 residues. Trimming at V came to 5 bases and at J to 5 bases, leaving 8 bases not matched to a gene.

Here the CDR3 DNA reads TGTGCCAGCCTGGGGGGGGCCGGTTATGGCTACACCTTC. Its protein is CASLGGAGYGYTF. The rearrangement links TRBV6-5 to TRBJ1-2, with TRBD1 as a possible D gene (6 bases). This CDR3 is built from 13 residues. Deletions cut 8 bases from V and 5 bases from J, with 15 bases between. The germline V gene has CDR1 MNHEY and CDR2 SVGAGI.

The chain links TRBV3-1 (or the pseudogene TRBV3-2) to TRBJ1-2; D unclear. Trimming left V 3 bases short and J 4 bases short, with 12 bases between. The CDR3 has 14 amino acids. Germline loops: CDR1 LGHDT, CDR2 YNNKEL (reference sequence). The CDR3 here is CASSQPGRGYGYTF. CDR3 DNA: TGTGCCAGCAGCCAGCCGGGGAGAGGCTATGGCTACACCTTC.

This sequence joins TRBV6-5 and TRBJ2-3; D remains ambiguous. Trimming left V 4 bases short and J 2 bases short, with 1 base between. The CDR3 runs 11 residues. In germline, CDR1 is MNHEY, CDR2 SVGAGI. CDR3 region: CASSSTDTQYF. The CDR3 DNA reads TGTGCCAGCAGTTCCACAGATACGCAGTATTTT.

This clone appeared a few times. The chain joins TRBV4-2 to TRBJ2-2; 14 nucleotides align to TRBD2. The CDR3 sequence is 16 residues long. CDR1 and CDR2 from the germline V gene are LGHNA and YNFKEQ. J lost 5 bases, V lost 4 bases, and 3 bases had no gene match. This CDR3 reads CASSPRLAGGTGELFF. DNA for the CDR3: TGTGCCAGCAGCCCGAGACTAGCGGGGGGGACCGGGGAGCTGTTTTTT.

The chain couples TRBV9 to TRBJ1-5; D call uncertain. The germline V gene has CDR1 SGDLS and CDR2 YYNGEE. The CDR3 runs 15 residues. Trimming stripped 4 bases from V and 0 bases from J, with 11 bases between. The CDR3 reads CASSPSWVSNQPQHF. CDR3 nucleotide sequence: TGTGCCAGCAGCCCTTCTTGGGTTAGCAATCAGCCCCAGCATTTT. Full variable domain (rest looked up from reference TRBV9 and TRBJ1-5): DSGVTQTPKHLITATGQRVTLRCSPRSGDLSVYWYQQSLDQGLQFLIQYYNGEERAKGNILERFSAQQFPDLHSELNLSSLELGDSALYFCASSPSWVSNQPQHFGDGTRLSIL.

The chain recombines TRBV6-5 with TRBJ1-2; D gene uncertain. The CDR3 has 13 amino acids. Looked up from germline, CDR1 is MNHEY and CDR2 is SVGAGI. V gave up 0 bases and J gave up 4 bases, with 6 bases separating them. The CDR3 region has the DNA TGTGCCAGCAGTTACTCGATTGGCTATGGCTACACCTTC. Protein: CASSYSIGYGYTF.